One sample yielded the 16 T cell receptor beta chains listed below, sequenced in a study of early T cells in non-severe SARS-CoV-2 infection. One entry per CDR3 protein results from TCRdb running MiXCR on the 5' RACE reads. The data contain 60,000 or so distinct CDR3 sequences, 10% to 13% of them singletons. Source material: whole blood. These receptors were taken from an adult who was a healthcare worker with PCR-confirmed SARS-CoV-2 infection or an uninfected control (not recorded which).

The chain couples TRBV11-2 to TRBJ1-1, with 12 bases lining up with TRBD1. The CDR3 covers 15 residues. The junction had 11 bases not matched to a gene; V was cut back by 5 bases and J by 10 bases. CDR1 and CDR2 from the germline V gene are SGHAT and FQNNGV. CDR3 sequence reads: CASSRSGTGGEGAFF. DNA of the CDR3: TGTGCCAGCAGCAGATCCGGGACAGGGGGCGAAGGAGCTTTCTTT.

This clonotype was counted only a few times. The genes are TRBV5-1 and TRBJ1-1; no clear D gene. V was trimmed by 0 bases and J by 4 bases, leaving 13 bases between them. This CDR3 spans 15 amino acids. The V gene's germline CDR1 is SGHRS and CDR2 YFSETQ. The CDR3 here is CASSLAGGDGTEAFF. The CDR3 DNA is TGCGCCAGCAGCTTGGCGGGCGGTGATGGCACTGAAGCTTTCTTT.

CDR3 loop: CASSKGLAASTDTQYF. The CDR3 bases are TGTGCCAGCAGCAAGGGACTAGCGGCTAGCACAGATACGCAGTATTTT. The V and J genes are TRBV5-4 and TRBJ2-3, with TRBD2 matching over 11 bases. This CDR3 is 16 amino acids long. Germline CDR1 and CDR2: SGHNT and YYREEE (reference sequence). J lost 0 bases, V lost 4 bases, and 4 bases had no gene match.

The chain uses TRBV11-2 and TRBJ2-3; D uncertain. CDR1 SGHAT and CDR2 FQNNGV come from the germline V gene. The CDR3 is made up of 13 amino acids. V gave up 4 bases and J gave up 6 bases, with 11 bases separating them. CDR3 coding DNA: TGTGCCAGCAGCTCCCTCACCTCGGATACGCAGTATTTT. Translated: CASSSLTSDTQYF.

This clonotype was detected ten times or more. V and J are TRBV7-2 and TRBJ2-2, with D uncertain. The CDR3 sequence is 15 residues long. V dropped 2 bases and J dropped 1 base, with 8 bases sitting between them. Per the germline V gene, CDR1 is SGHTA and CDR2 is FQGNSA. The CDR3, as DNA: TGTGCCAGCAGCTTACAACTCGTGAACACCGGGGAGCTGTTTTTT. This encodes CASSLQLVNTGELFF. Variable domain in full (rest from reference TRBV7-2 and TRBJ2-2): GAGVSQSPSNKVTEKGKDVELRCDPISGHTALYWYRQSLGQGLEFLIYFQGNSAPDKSGLPSDRFSAERTGGSVSTLTIQRTQQEDSAVYLCASSLQLVNTGELFFGEGSRLTVL.

J is TRBJ2-3 and V is TRBV12-3 or TRBV12-4, with TRBD2 matching over 9 bases. V was pared by 5 bases and J by 1 base, with 4 bases of the junction left unmatched. The CDR3 loop spans 15 amino acids. CDR3 DNA sequence: TGTGCCAGCAGTGGCGGGAGGGGCCGCACAGATACGCAGTATTTT. This encodes CASSGGRGRTDTQYF.

This clonotype was picked up many times. J is TRBJ2-2 and V is TRBV11-3, with unresolved D. From germline, CDR1 is SGHNT and CDR2 YENEEA. This CDR3 comprises 12 residues. V dropped 3 bases and J dropped 8 bases, with 7 bases sitting between them. CDR3 sequence (DNA): TGTGCCAGCAGCTTTAAAAGAGGGGAGCTGTTTTTT. It is translated as CASSFKRGELFF.

This clonotype was seen ten or more times. V is TRBV25-1 and J is TRBJ2-7; no reliable D call. The CDR3 has 14 residues. Germline V gene data show CDR1 as MGHDK and CDR2 as SYGVNS. V was pared by 4 bases and J by 1 base, with 11 bases between. DNA for the CDR3: TGTGCCAGCAGTGGGGCCGGGTCTTCCTACGAGCAGTACTTC. Translating it yields CASSGAGSSYEQYF.

The V gene is TRBV12-3 or TRBV12-4, the J gene TRBJ2-1; D is possibly TRBD1 (6 bases). The CDR3 covers 15 residues. Trimming took 5 bases from V and 5 from J, leaving 16 bases between them. CDR3: CASSLLGPGDNEQFF. In DNA form, the CDR3 reads TGTGCCAGCAGTCTCTTGGGTCCAGGGGACAATGAGCAGTTCTTC.

This clonotype has a handful of counts. DNA for the CDR3: TGTGCCAGCCTGGGCGGTCCGGGGGCCTCCGGGGAGCTGTTTTTT. This gives the protein CASLGGPGASGELFF. The chain combines TRBV27 with TRBJ2-2; D possibly uses TRBD1 or TRBD2 (6 bases each). This CDR3 is 15 amino acids long. The V and J ends lost 8 bases and 6 bases respectively, with 19 bases between them. The germline V gene encodes CDR1 MNHEY and CDR2 SMNVEV (reference sequence).

This clonotype was seen at least ten times. Here the CDR3 reads CASSEVATNNEQFF. CDR3 bases: TGCGCCAGCAGTGAGGTGGCAACTAACAATGAGCAGTTCTTC. V gene TRBV10-2 combines with J gene TRBJ2-1, with D hard to call. The CDR3 totals 14 residues. The germline V gene encodes CDR1 WSHSY and CDR2 SAAADI. V was shortened by 2 bases and J by 5 bases, with 10 bases between the two germline ends.

This clonotype has a count of ten or more. The V call is TRBV6-6, the J call TRBJ2-1, with D perhaps TRBD1 (6 bases). CDR3 size: 16 residues. Germline V gives CDR1 MNHNY, CDR2 SVGAGI (reference sequence). V was shortened by 5 bases and J by 2 bases, with 16 bases between the two germline ends. CDR3 sequence reads: CASSTLTGQPYNEQFF. The DNA of the CDR3 is TGTGCCAGCAGTACCCTGACAGGTCAACCCTACAATGAGCAGTTCTTC.

This clonotype was counted many times. V usage is TRBV5-6 and J usage is TRBJ2-3, with D possibly called TRBD1 or TRBD2 (5 bases each). CDR3 length: 16 residues. V lost 1 base, J lost 2 bases, and 14 bases lay in between. In germline, CDR1 is SGHDT, CDR2 YYEEEE. DNA for the CDR3: TGTGCCAGCAGCTTGACCGGGGCAGGGCTCACAGATACGCAGTATTTT. This sequence encodes CASSLTGAGLTDTQYF.

This clonotype was recorded at least ten times. The chain couples TRBV2 to TRBJ2-2, with D maybe TRBD2 (6 bases). In germline, CDR1 is SNHLY, CDR2 FYNNEI. The CDR3 contains 15 residues. V was shortened by 6 bases and J by 1 base, with 12 bases between the two germline ends. The CDR3 DNA reads TGTGCCAGCAGCCGGGAGCAAATGAACACCGGGGAGCTGTTTTTT. It translates to CASSREQMNTGELFF. Full variable domain (remainder filled in from reference TRBV2 and TRBJ2-2): EPEVTQTPSHQVTQMGQEVILRCVPISNHLYFYWYRQILGQKVEFLVSFYNNEISEKSEIFDDQFSVERPDGSNFTLKIRSTKLEDSAMYFCASSREQMNTGELFFGEGSRLTVL.

This chain links TRBV7-9 with TRBJ1-1; D may be TRBD1 (5 bases). In germline, CDR1 is SEHNR, CDR2 FQNEAQ (reference sequence). CDR3 length: 14 residues. V was pared by 2 bases and J by 4 bases, with 11 bases between. DNA for the CDR3: TGTGCCAGCAGCTTACGCAGGGTAGGCACTGAAGCTTTCTTT. Translation gives CASSLRRVGTEAFF.

This clonotype occurred many times. This chain uses TRBV7-9 with TRBJ2-1, with TRBD1 as a possible D gene (6 bases). Trimming pared 0 bases from V and 4 bases from J, leaving 7 bases between. Germline values: CDR1 SEHNR, CDR2 FQNEAQ (reference sequence). CDR3 length: 14 amino acids. The CDR3 sequence is CASSLAGAYNEQFF. The CDR3 DNA reads as TGTGCCAGCAGCTTAGCGGGGGCTTACAATGAGCAGTTCTTC.